This TCR beta chain was identified during a study of OX40 agonist ivuxolimab in advanced cancers. On the study more broadly: Those enrolled were about 80% male, with a mean age of about 66 years and ages from roughly 20 to 85. Patients with prior anti-PD-1, anti-PD-L1 or anti-CTLA-4 therapy were eligible; about 41% had some. Findings and limits, study-wide: Expanded clones tended on average to be more numerous among CD8+ T cells than CD4+. Normalized T-cell clonal expansion was also low in some nonresponders.

About this clone: Its antigen is as yet unknown.

TCRdb keeps only in-frame clones here, not all; method: immunoSEQ multiplex PCR. The data show about 91,000 clones, with 85% seen just once and approximately 0.2% held by the top ten. The source of this sequence is an adult with an advanced solid tumor such as melanoma, head and neck, liver or kidney cancer. This specimen consisted of CD4+ or CD8+ T cells sorted from blood, obtained in a trial of the OX40 agonist ivuxolimab.

CDR3 sequence (DNA): TGTGCCTCAGGAATACTCACTGAAGCTTTCTTT. Its protein product is CASGILTEAFF. The V and J genes are TRBV10-3 and TRBJ1-1; D gene uncertain. The V and J ends lost 11 bases and 4 bases respectively, with 11 bases between them. The CDR3 is 11 amino acids. Germline loops: CDR1 ENHRY, CDR2 SYGVKD.